Included here is one TCR beta chain sequence, with context. This sample was taken from a study of CD4 and CD8 cells across lung adenocarcinoma regions. This CDR3 contains 15 residues. V shed 9 bases and J 12 bases; nucleotides not matched to a gene: 21. Germline V CDR1 and CDR2: WNHNN, SYGVQD (reference sequence). TCRdb reanalysed the PCR reads using MiXCR and keeps one entry per CDR3 protein. This table has 10,000 to 11,000 distinct CDR3 sequences, less than 70% appearing once. This chain joins TRBV10-1 and TRBJ2-3; 7 positions agree with TRBD1. The clonotype comes from a male donor with lung adenocarcinoma. The CD4 and CD8 labels of this study may be unreliable. What was sequenced was CD4+ T cells from the center of a lung tumor. The CDR3 DNA reads TGCGCCAGGGGTGAAGGGGGCCGTGGCAAAGAGACCCAGTATTTT. Its protein is CARGEGGRGKETQYF.